This T cell receptor (beta chain) was sequenced for a study of memory CD4+ T cells and cytomegalovirus serostatus. Trimming stripped 5 bases from V and 7 bases from J, with 17 bases between. The CDR3 has 15 residues. Germline-derived CDR1 and CDR2 are SEHNR and FQNEAQ (reference sequence). Only one count was recorded for this clone. TCRdb's table, derived via immunoSEQ multiplex PCR, lists solely in-frame clones and lacks some. In the table there are tens of thousands of clones, about 74% of which are singletons. Single viable CD3+CD4+CD8-CD45RO+ cells were sorted as the memory CD4+ T cells. The rearrangement uses TRBV7-9 and TRBJ2-2; D is uncertain. Sequencing used memory CD4+ T cells from blood. This sequence originates from an adult in good health and CMV-seropositive. CDR3 loop: CASSPDPRMGGELFF. For the CDR3, the DNA is TGTGCCAGCAGCCCCGACCCCCGGATGGGCGGGGAGCTGTTTTTT. Looking up the rest from reference TRBV7-9 and TRBJ2-2 gives the full variable domain: DTGVSQNPRHKITKRGQNVTFRCDPISEHNRLYWYRQTLGQGPEFLTYFQNEAQLEKSRLLSDRFSAERPKGSFSTLEIQRTEQGDSAMYLCASSPDPRMGGELFFGEGSRLTVL.